These 6 T cell receptor beta chains were sequenced from one sample in a study of blood T cell repertoires in COVID-19. The method was immunoSEQ multiplex PCR; TCRdb's version includes in-frame clones alone and lacks a portion of them. Of some 25,000 clones listed, 92% are singletons. Sequencing was done on a sample of peripheral blood. The source is a human donor in a cohort sampled during active COVID-19.

CDR3 DNA sequence: TGTGCCAGCAGCCGTCTAGCGGGGCGCACAGATACGCAGTATTTT. Amino acids: CASSRLAGRTDTQYF. This sequence joins TRBV3-1 (or the pseudogene TRBV3-2) and TRBJ2-3; 9 bases align to TRBD2. The ends lost 4 bases at V and 1 base at J; junction bases unmatched: 3. The CDR3 extends over 15 amino acids. In germline, CDR1 is LGHDT, CDR2 YNNKEL (reference sequence).

This rearrangement joins TRBV5-1 to TRBJ2-1; TRBD2 matches at 9 bases. Germline V gene data show CDR1 as SGHRS and CDR2 as YFSETQ. The length of the CDR3 is 12 residues. The V gene end was trimmed by 0 bases and the J gene end by 15 bases; junction bases not matched to a gene: 4. The CDR3 DNA is TGCGCCAGCAGCTTGGGAGCGGGAGGTGGGTTCTTC. This codes for CASSLGAGGGFF.

The chain has TRBV5-6 and TRBJ1-1; D ambiguous. V lost 5 bases to trimming and J lost 5 bases, with 16 bases between them. The length of the CDR3 is 14 residues. The V gene's germline CDR1 is SGHDT and CDR2 YYEEEE. The chain's CDR3 is CASRNIMGETEAFF. CDR3 nucleotide sequence: TGTGCCAGCAGAAATATCATGGGAGAAACTGAAGCTTTCTTT.

The chain uses TRBV28 and TRBJ2-5, with TRBD2 identical over 9 bases. This CDR3 has 14 amino acids. V shed 6 bases and J 1 base; nucleotides not matched to a gene: 3. The germline V gene has CDR1 MDHEN and CDR2 SYDVKM. CDR3 DNA: TGTGCCAGCAGGACTAGCGGACCCCAAGAGACCCAGTACTTC. It translates to CASRTSGPQETQYF.

The rearrangement uses TRBV2 and TRBJ1-5; 10 bases align to TRBD1. The CDR3 loop spans 15 amino acids. Per germline, CDR1 SNHLY and CDR2 FYNNEI. The trim removed 8 bases at V and 3 bases at J, leaving 7 bases unmatched. CDR3: CASLRDRGPNQPQHF. CDR3 bases: TGTGCCAGCCTTCGTGACAGGGGGCCCAATCAGCCCCAGCATTTT.

CDR3 sequence reads: CASSPADRWVTEAFF. CDR3 sequence (DNA): TGTGCCAGCAGCCCCGCCGACAGGTGGGTCACTGAAGCTTTCTTT. The V gene is TRBV7-9, the J gene TRBJ1-1, with D perhaps matching TRBD1 (6 bases). This CDR3 comprises 15 residues. CDR1 is SEHNR and CDR2 is FQNEAQ in the germline V gene (reference sequence). Between the trimmed V and J ends, which lost 5 bases and 4 bases, there was a span of 17 bases.